Presented here are 19 T cell receptor beta chains from one specimen sequenced in a study of cytomegalovirus exposure and HLA in healthy donors. The PCR used 60 Vbeta and 13 Jbeta primers. The repertoire was sequenced with immunoSEQ multiplex PCR; TCRdb's copy has only in-frame clones and lacks some. The sample carries 100,000 to 150,000 clones, roughly a tenth recorded once. The material sequenced was PBMCs. The source is a woman in her late teens or twenties in good health and CMV-seropositive.

This chain connects TRBV2 to TRBJ2-2; 7 bases line up with TRBD1. V lost 8 bases to trimming and J lost 2 bases; unmatched junction nucleotides: 8. CDR3 size: 15 residues. Germline-derived CDR1 and CDR2 are SNHLY and FYNNEI. CDR3 coding DNA: TGTGCCAGCTCCCCGACAGGGCGTAACACCGGGGAGCTGTTTTTT. It specifies CASSPTGRNTGELFF. Together with reference TRBV2 and TRBJ2-2, the CDR3 gives the full variable domain: EPEVTQTPSHQVTQMGQEVILRCVPISNHLYFYWYRQILGQKVEFLVSFYNNEISEKSEIFDDQFSVERPDGSNFTLKIRSTKLEDSAMYFCASSPTGRNTGELFFGEGSRLTVL.

The CDR3 nucleotides are TGTGCCAGCAGGCTACAGGGGGGCAACACTGAAGCTTTCTTT. Protein product: CASRLQGGNTEAFF. The J gene is TRBJ1-1, the V gene TRBV28; 8 bases fit TRBD1. Germline CDR1 reads MDHEN; CDR2 reads SYDVKM. This CDR3 contains 14 residues. V dropped 6 bases and J dropped 2; count of bases not matched to a gene: 5.

This chain uses TRBV11-3 with TRBJ2-7; 8 bases match TRBD2. J was trimmed by 3 bases and V by 0 bases; bases with no gene match: 1. Germline loops: CDR1 SGHNT, CDR2 YENEEA. This CDR3 is 14 amino acids long. CDR3 bases: TGTGCCAGCAGCTTAGAGGGACTAGACTACGAGCAGTACTTC. Protein product: CASSLEGLDYEQYF.

This clone was observed a few times. The chain couples TRBV30 to TRBJ2-3, with D possibly being TRBD1 (6 bases). V was cut by 3 bases and J by 4 bases, with 14 bases left in between. This CDR3 spans 14 amino acids. Germline V gene lookup returns CDR1 GTSNPN and CDR2 SVGIG (reference sequence). CDR3 loop: CAWSLIKGADTQYF. The CDR3 bases are TGTGCCTGGAGCCTCATTAAGGGGGCAGATACGCAGTATTTT. Variable domain in full (rest from reference TRBV30 and TRBJ2-3): SQTIHQWPATLVQPVGSPLSLECTVEGTSNPNLYWYRQAAGRGLQLLFYSVGIGQISSEVPQNLSASRPQDRQFILSSKKLLLSDSGFYLCAWSLIKGADTQYFGPGTRLTVL.

This clone was seen more than once but under ten times. V usage is TRBV5-6 and J usage is TRBJ2-5, with 7 positions matching TRBD2. CDR3 length: 14 amino acids. Germline CDR1 is SGHDT and CDR2 is YYEEEE. Unmatched junction bases numbered 3, after V lost 1 base and J lost 3 bases. The chain's CDR3 is CASSLWAGEETQYF. In nucleotides, the CDR3 is TGTGCCAGCAGCTTGTGGGCGGGGGAAGAGACCCAGTACTTC.

This clone was found a few times. The V gene is TRBV5-1, the J gene TRBJ2-5; 12 bases agree with TRBD2. The CDR3 length is 15 residues. Unmatched junction bases numbered 4, after V lost 3 bases and J lost 4 bases. Per germline, CDR1 SGHRS and CDR2 YFSETQ. The CDR3 loop is CASSSLAGGGETQYF. CDR3 DNA sequence: TGCGCCAGCAGCTCCCTAGCGGGGGGGGGAGAGACCCAGTACTTC. The full variable domain, in which reference TRBV5-1 and TRBJ2-5 provide the parts outside the CDR3, is KAGVTQTPRYLIKTRGQQVTLSCSPISGHRSVSWYQQTPGQGLQFLFEYFSETQRNKGNFPGRFSGRQFSNSRSEMNVSTLELGDSALYLCASSSLAGGGETQYFGPGTRLLVL.

This clone was observed a handful of times. This chain joins TRBV5-1 and TRBJ2-7; TRBD1 aligns across 8 bases. Germline CDR1 is SGHRS and CDR2 is YFSETQ. V dropped 3 bases and J dropped 0; count of bases not matched to a gene: 5. The CDR3 contains 15 residues. CDR3 region: CASSSRDRISYEQYF. For the CDR3, the DNA is TGCGCCAGCAGCTCCCGGGACAGGATCTCCTACGAGCAGTACTTC.

This clone has only a few counts. The chain has TRBV5-4 and TRBJ2-3; TRBD2 agrees at 9 bases. Germline-derived CDR1 and CDR2 are SGHNT and YYREEE (reference sequence). V was clipped by 1 base and J by 2 bases; unmatched bases: 2. The CDR3 covers 15 residues. CDR3 nucleotides: TGTGCCAGCAGCTTGCTAGCGGGGAACACAGATACGCAGTATTTT. Residues: CASSLLAGNTDTQYF.

This clone appeared a few times. The chain uses TRBV25-1 and TRBJ1-2, with TRBD1 as a possible D gene (5 bases). The germline V gene encodes CDR1 MGHDK and CDR2 SYGVNS. The CDR3 length is 17 residues. V lost 1 base and J lost 8, with 23 bases in between. CDR3 coding DNA: TGTGCCAGCAGTGAATTTAGCGGCGGGGGTGGCGTACAGGGCTACACCTTC. Translation: CASSEFSGGGGVQGYTF.

This clone turned up a few times. The chain joins TRBV30 to TRBJ2-2, with unresolved D. V lost 5 bases and J lost 2, with 9 bases in between. This CDR3 is 13 amino acids long. CDR1 and CDR2 from the germline V gene are GTSNPN and SVGIG (reference sequence). CDR3 bases: TGTGCCTGGCTCCTCCCTAACACCGGGGAGCTGTTTTTT. Translation gives CAWLLPNTGELFF. Using reference TRBV30 and TRBJ2-2 for the parts outside the CDR3, the full variable domain is SQTIHQWPATLVQPVGSPLSLECTVEGTSNPNLYWYRQAAGRGLQLLFYSVGIGQISSEVPQNLSASRPQDRQFILSSKKLLLSDSGFYLCAWLLPNTGELFFGEGSRLTVL.

The chain recombines TRBV29-1 with TRBJ2-2, with 11 nucleotides matching TRBD2. CDR1 and CDR2 from the germline V gene are SQVTM and ANQGSEA. The CDR3 runs to 14 residues. Trimming took 2 bases from V and 7 from J; bases not matched to a gene: 3. The CDR3 DNA reads as TGCAGCGTTGAAACTAGCGGGAGTGTCGGGGAGCTGTTTTTT. Translation: CSVETSGSVGELFF.

This chain connects TRBV11-2 to TRBJ2-1, with TRBD2 identical over 12 bases. Germline CDR1 and CDR2: SGHAT and FQNNGV. This CDR3 region has 15 residues. Unmatched junction bases numbered 8, after V lost 6 bases and J lost 8 bases. CDR3 nucleotides: TGTGCCAGCAGACTAGCGGGAGGATCTTACCATGAGCAGTTCTTC. Its translation is CASRLAGGSYHEQFF.

This clone has only a few counts. The chain carries TRBV30 and TRBJ2-1; TRBD2 matches 15 bases. Unmatched junction bases numbered 3, after V lost 3 bases and J lost 9 bases. The germline CDR1 and CDR2 sequences are GTSNPN and SVGIG (reference sequence). The CDR3 is 14 residues long. CDR3 nucleotides: TGTGCCTGGAGGCCGGGACTAGCGGGAGGTGAGCAGTTCTTC. Its protein product is CAWRPGLAGGEQFF.

This clone turned up a few times. The rearrangement links TRBV5-1 to TRBJ1-2; the match to TRBD1 covers 7 bases. J lost 3 bases, V lost 4 bases, and 12 bases had no gene match. Germline V gives CDR1 SGHRS, CDR2 YFSETQ. The CDR3 loop spans 16 amino acids. Here the CDR3 reads CASSVAPTGVDYGYTF. The CDR3 DNA follows: TGCGCCAGCAGCGTAGCCCCCACAGGGGTTGACTATGGCTACACCTTC.

A few counts support this clone. The chain recombines TRBV28 with TRBJ1-2, with 7 bases fitting TRBD1. V trimming: 4 bases; J trimming: 3 bases; junction bases outside the gene matches: 2. CDR3 length equals 13 residues. Germline V gives CDR1 MDHEN, CDR2 SYDVKM. CDR3 DNA sequence: TGTGCCAGCAGTTGGGGACAGCACTATGGCTACACCTTC. This sequence encodes CASSWGQHYGYTF.

This clone was observed a few times. The rearrangement uses TRBV9 and TRBJ2-3; a weak D match, TRBD2 (5 bases). V gave up 3 bases and J gave up 0 bases, with 11 bases separating them. In germline, CDR1 is SGDLS, CDR2 YYNGEE. CDR3 length: 15 amino acids. The CDR3 reads CASSGSGESTDTQYF. CDR3 bases: TGTGCCAGCAGCGGGAGCGGAGAGAGCACAGATACGCAGTATTTT.

This clone has just a few counts. V and J are TRBV28 and TRBJ2-3, with TRBD2 as a possible D gene (6 bases). This CDR3 is 16 amino acids long. Deletions cut 5 bases from V and 0 bases from J, with 15 bases between. Germline assignment: CDR1 MDHEN and CDR2 SYDVKM. The CDR3 sequence: CASSLPLAPSTDTQYF. In DNA form, the CDR3 reads TGTGCCAGCAGTCTCCCACTAGCACCAAGCACAGATACGCAGTATTTT.

This clone was picked up a small number of times. CDR3 region: CASKPEWASALDEQFF. In DNA, the CDR3 is TGTGCCAGCAAACCCGAATGGGCTAGCGCTCTGGATGAGCAGTTCTTC. The chain uses TRBV28 and TRBJ2-1; D might be TRBD2 (6 bases). The germline CDR1 and CDR2 sequences are MDHEN and SYDVKM. This CDR3 has 16 amino acids. The ends were cut back, 7 bases at V and 8 bases at J, with 24 bases in the middle. The full variable domain, rest sourced from reference TRBV28 and TRBJ2-1, is DVKVTQSSRYLVKRTGEKVFLECVQDMDHENMFWYRQDPGLGLRLIYFSYDVKMKEKGDIPEGYSVSREKKERFSLILESASTNQTSMYLCASKPEWASALDEQFFGPGTRLTVL.

The sample holds a few counts of this clone. The rearrangement links TRBV30 to TRBJ1-6; 9 nucleotides agree with TRBD1. The CDR3 consists of 16 residues. Trimming removed 3 bases from V and 7 bases from J; junction bases left unmatched: 10. Germline V CDR1 and CDR2: GTSNPN, SVGIG (reference sequence). The CDR3 DNA sequence: TGTGCCTGGAGCTATCAGACAGGGGGAAACAATTCACCCCTCCACTTT. It encodes CAWSYQTGGNNSPLHF.